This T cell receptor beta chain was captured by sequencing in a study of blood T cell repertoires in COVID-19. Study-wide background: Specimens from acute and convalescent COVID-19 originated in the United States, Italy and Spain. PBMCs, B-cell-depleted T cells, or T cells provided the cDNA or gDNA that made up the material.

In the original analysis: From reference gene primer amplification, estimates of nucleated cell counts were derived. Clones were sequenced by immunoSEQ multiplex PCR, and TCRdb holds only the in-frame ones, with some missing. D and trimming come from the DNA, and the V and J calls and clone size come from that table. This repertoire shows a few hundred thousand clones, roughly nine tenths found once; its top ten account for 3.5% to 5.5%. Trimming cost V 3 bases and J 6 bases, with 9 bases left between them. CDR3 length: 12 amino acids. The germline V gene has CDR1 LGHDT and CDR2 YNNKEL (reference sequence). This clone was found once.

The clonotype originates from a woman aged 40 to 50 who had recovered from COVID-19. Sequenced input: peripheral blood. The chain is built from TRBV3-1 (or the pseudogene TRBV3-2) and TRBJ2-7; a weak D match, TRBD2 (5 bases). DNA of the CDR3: TGTGCCAGCAGCCACGGAGGCAGCGAGCAGTACGTC. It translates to CASSHGGSEQYV.